This T cell receptor beta chain was found in a study of CD8 T cells in Susac syndrome. TCR beta from blood CD8+ and CD4+ T cells was sequenced. The CDR3 is 14 amino acids. Between the trimmed V and J ends, which lost 1 base and 2 bases, there was a span of 8 bases. Germline CDR1 is MGHDK and CDR2 is SYGVNS. Random hexamers primed reverse transcription of about 0.5 to 1 ug RNA. In TCRdb, the immunoSEQ multiplex PCR reads were re-called with MiXCR into one record per CDR3 protein. The sample holds 140,000 to 150,000 distinct CDR3 sequences, roughly 94% seen once. The chain couples TRBV25-1 to TRBJ1-2; D call uncertain. This TCR was recovered from a human donor in good health. Sequenced sample: CD4+ T cells from PBMCs. The CDR3 is CASSELRHNYGYTF. DNA for the CDR3: TGTGCCAGCAGTGAATTGAGGCACAACTATGGCTACACCTTC.